These 19 T cell receptor beta chains came from one sample sequenced in a study of cytomegalovirus exposure and HLA in healthy donors (dated by TCRdb to 2017 to 2019). Library method: the immunoSEQ multiplex PCR assay. For the multiplex PCR, a mixture combining 60 forward primers for TCR Vbeta segments and 13 reverse primers for TCR Jbeta segments was used. In TCRdb, the immuneACCESS table is reduced to in-frame sequences with V and J assigned. These tables do not hold every clone; where another copy was compared, an unresolved V gene accounts for under half, and the others remain unexplained. The table kept for this sample lists about 34,000 clones. Around 3.5% of the sample is in the top ten clones. The specimen sequenced was PBMCs. These receptors were obtained from a woman between 35 and 50 years old in good health and CMV-seropositive.

The chain links TRBV25-1 to TRBJ1-4; the match to TRBD1 covers 8 bases. The CDR3 runs 14 residues. The V gene's germline CDR1 is MGHDK and CDR2 SYGVNS. The junction had 7 bases not matched to a gene; V was cut back by 7 bases and J by 6 bases. The CDR3 is CASIGQGRYEKLFF. CDR3 bases: TGTGCCAGCATCGGACAGGGACGATATGAAAAACTGTTTTTT.

CDR3 DNA: TGTGCCATCAGTGGACAGGTGAACACTGAAGCTTTCTTT. It is translated as CAISGQVNTEAFF. The chain recombines TRBV10-3 with TRBJ1-1; a possible D gene is TRBD1 (6 bases). Germline-derived CDR1 and CDR2 are ENHRY and SYGVKD. V shed 4 bases and J shed 0 bases, with 6 bases lying between them. The CDR3 has 13 amino acids.

This sequence joins TRBV14 and TRBJ2-3; 12 nucleotides agree with TRBD2. V lost 4 bases and J lost 4; bases outside the gene matches: 3. This CDR3 contains 15 residues. Germline CDR1 reads SGHDN; CDR2 reads FVKESK. The CDR3 reads CASSRTSGNADTQYF. The DNA for the CDR3 is TGTGCCAGCAGCCGGACTAGCGGGAATGCAGATACGCAGTATTTT.

The rearrangement uses TRBV7-3 and TRBJ1-1; the D gene is possibly TRBD1 (6 bases). Trimming removed 4 bases at V and 8 bases at J, with 17 bases between. The CDR3 covers 14 residues. CDR1 SGHTA and CDR2 FQGTGA come from the germline V gene. CDR3 sequence reads: CASSSGTSGTEAFF. CDR3 DNA sequence: TGTGCCAGCAGCTCTGGGACATCGGGAACGGAAGCTTTCTTT.

This rearrangement joins TRBV10-1 to TRBJ2-5, with TRBD2 as a possible D gene (7 bases). CDR1 is WNHNN, CDR2 SYGVQD, per germline (reference sequence). The V and J ends lost 0 bases and 4 bases respectively, with 12 bases between them. The CDR3 runs to 15 residues. In DNA, the CDR3 is TGCGCCAGCAGTGAGTCGGGGGGGCAAGGAGAGACCCAGTACTTC. Translation: CASSESGGQGETQYF.

The chain links TRBV30 to TRBJ2-5; a weak D match, TRBD2 (6 bases). The CDR3 consists of 13 residues. V was cut by 6 bases and J by 3 bases, with 14 bases left in between. The germline V gene encodes CDR1 GTSNPN and CDR2 SVGIG (reference sequence). The CDR3 bases are TGTGCCTGTCAGGACTACCCCAAAGAGACCCAGTACTTC. Its protein product is CACQDYPKETQYF.

The chain recombines TRBV29-1 with TRBJ2-3; D unresolved. The CDR3 totals 13 residues. Germline values: CDR1 SQVTM, CDR2 ANQGSEA. Trimming removed 4 bases at V and 2 bases at J, with 10 bases between. The CDR3 nucleotides read TGCAGCGTTGTTATGAGACTCACAGATACGCAGTATTTT. The encoded protein is CSVVMRLTDTQYF.

The chain is built from TRBV4-1 and TRBJ1-1; 10 bases fit TRBD1. After removal of 3 bases from V and 6 bases from J, the junction contained 7 bases not matched to a gene. Germline loops: CDR1 MGHRA, CDR2 YSYEKL. The CDR3 totals 15 residues. The CDR3 is CASSHPDRGLSEAFF. The CDR3 bases are TGCGCCAGCAGCCATCCCGACAGGGGGCTTTCTGAAGCTTTCTTT.

The chain employs TRBV5-1 and TRBJ2-2; TRBD1 aligns across 10 bases. Trimming cost V 4 bases and J 4 bases; bases outside gene matches: 1. CDR3 length: 14 amino acids. Germline V gives CDR1 SGHRS, CDR2 YFSETQ. CDR3 sequence (DNA): TGCGCCAGCAGCCGGGACAGGGGCACCGGGGAGCTGTTTTTT. It specifies CASSRDRGTGELFF.

This chain uses TRBV7-2 with TRBJ2-5, with 9 bases matching TRBD2. The J segment lost 0 bases and the V segment lost 5 bases, leaving 4 bases of the junction unmatched. Germline values: CDR1 SGHTA, CDR2 FQGNSA. The CDR3 covers 15 residues. In DNA form, the CDR3 reads TGTGCCAGCAGCCGCAGCGGGAGGTACCAAGAGACCCAGTACTTC. It encodes CASSRSGRYQETQYF.

The rearrangement joins TRBV12-5 to TRBJ1-1; D is unresolved. V lost 0 bases, J lost 0 bases, and 8 bases lay in between. Germline V CDR1 and CDR2: LGHNT, FRNRAP. CDR3 length: 15 amino acids. In DNA, the CDR3 is TGTGCTAGTGGTTTGGTACGCGGTCTGAACACTGAAGCTTTCTTT. Amino acids: CASGLVRGLNTEAFF.

The gene calls are TRBV4-1 and TRBJ2-7; D is perhaps TRBD1 (6 bases). V gave up 2 bases and J gave up 6 bases, with 23 bases separating them. CDR1 and CDR2 from the germline V gene are MGHRA and YSYEKL. This CDR3 has 17 amino acids. CDR3 sequence (DNA): TGCGCCAGCAGCCAAATGGCCGGGACAAATAAAGTGATCGAGCAGTACTTC. This encodes CASSQMAGTNKVIEQYF.

About this clone itself: In the same sample, other DNA sequences code for this CDR3. The gene calls are TRBV30 and TRBJ2-7; 9 nucleotides match TRBD2. This CDR3 comprises 13 residues. Germline V gives CDR1 GTSNPN, CDR2 SVGIG (reference sequence). V trimming: 0 bases; J trimming: 6 bases; junction bases outside the gene matches: 3. This CDR3 reads CAWSVGAGGEQYF. The CDR3 DNA is TGTGCCTGGAGTGTAGGAGCGGGAGGCGAGCAGTACTTC.

The chain combines TRBV4-3 with TRBJ2-1; 14 bases fit TRBD2. The J segment lost 13 bases and the V segment lost 1 base, leaving 6 bases of the junction unmatched. The germline CDR1 and CDR2 sequences are LGHNA and YSLEER. CDR3 length: 15 amino acids. The CDR3 spells CASSQGGTSGRQQFF. Written as DNA, the CDR3 is TGCGCCAGCAGCCAAGGGGGGACTAGCGGGAGACAACAGTTCTTC.

The chain uses TRBV10-1 and TRBJ1-1; possible D gene TRBD1, 6 bases. Germline V gene lookup returns CDR1 WNHNN and CDR2 SYGVQD (reference sequence). CDR3 length equals 15 residues. Trimming stripped 1 base from V and 5 bases from J, with 14 bases between. The CDR3 loop is CASSELQGLSTEAFF. In DNA, the CDR3 is TGCGCCAGCAGTGAGTTGCAGGGGCTGAGTACTGAAGCTTTCTTT.

The J gene is TRBJ2-7, the V gene TRBV6-5; a possible D gene is TRBD2 (6 bases). The V end lost 5 bases, the J end lost 4 bases, and 15 bases lay between the germline ends. CDR1 and CDR2 (germline): MNHEY, SVGAGI. This CDR3 comprises 14 residues. CDR3 DNA: TGTGCCAGCAGTGAACCGGGAGAGGCGTACGAGCAGTACTTC. This sequence encodes CASSEPGEAYEQYF.

The chain recombines TRBV5-1 with TRBJ2-7; 12 nucleotides align to TRBD2. Germline V gene lookup returns CDR1 SGHRS and CDR2 YFSETQ. Trimming took 0 bases from V and 3 from J; bases not matched to a gene: 1. This CDR3 spans 15 amino acids. The CDR3 DNA follows: TGCGCCAGCAGCTTGGGGACTAGCGGGATCTACGAGCAGTACTTC. Residues: CASSLGTSGIYEQYF.

This sequence joins TRBV14 and TRBJ2-7; no reliable D call. Germline CDR1 SGHDN, CDR2 FVKESK. V gave up 5 bases and J gave up 0 bases, with 11 bases separating them. CDR3 size: 14 residues. The CDR3 here is CASSRELSSYEQYF. For the CDR3, the DNA is TGTGCCAGCAGCAGAGAGCTGAGCTCCTACGAGCAGTACTTC.

The chain combines TRBV6-1 with TRBJ2-1, with a weak D call TRBD2 (6 bases). Germline V lookup: CDR1 MNHNS, CDR2 SASEGT. Trimming pared 7 bases from V and 4 bases from J, leaving 17 bases between. This CDR3 has 15 residues. CDR3 sequence: CASTSRDWDYNEQFF. In DNA, the CDR3 is TGTGCCAGCACCTCCCGGGACTGGGATTACAATGAGCAGTTCTTC.